This entry lists 26 T cell receptor beta chains sequenced from one sample in a study of CXCR3-negative and CXCR3-positive naive CD8 T cells. UMI-labeled TRB cDNA libraries were prepared by 5' RACE. TCRdb reprocessed the 5' RACE reads, keeping one entry per CDR3 protein, no DNA. This sample's table has roughly 8,000 distinct CDR3 sequences. Sample: naive CXCR3- CD8+ T cells from blood. Sample subset: CD45RO-CCR7+CD27+CD95- naive CD8+ T cells lacking CXCR3 (TNR3-). The receptor source for this set is a human donor in good health. Some clones in this sample may be carry-over from other donors' samples.

This clonotype counts as medium-sized by frequency. The CDR3 protein is CASREGPLTYNEQFF. The chain is built from TRBV11-2 and TRBJ2-1; lacking DNA, the TRBD2 call made by TCRdb goes unchecked. This CDR3 is built from 15 residues. The germline gives CDR1 SGHAT, CDR2 FQNNGV.

V gene TRBV20-1 combines with J gene TRBJ1-1; as DNA is missing, the TRBD1 call by TCRdb cannot be tested. The germline V gene encodes CDR1 DFQATT and CDR2 SNEGSKA (reference sequence). There are 15 residues in the CDR3. The CDR3 here is CSAGGTGRGNTEAFF.

This clonotype counts as medium-sized by frequency. V and J are TRBV28 and TRBJ2-1; without DNA, the TCRdb call of TRBD1 cannot be checked. This CDR3 has 15 amino acids. From germline, CDR1 is MDHEN and CDR2 SYDVKM. The CDR3 is CASSPGDRAYNEQFF.

This clonotype is medium-sized by frequency. The chain couples TRBV7-9 to TRBJ2-5; TCRdb lists TRBD2, though no DNA is available to test this call. The germline V gene encodes CDR1 SEHNR and CDR2 FQNEAQ (reference sequence). The CDR3 loop spans 16 amino acids. The CDR3 sequence is CASSSLALAGEETQYF.

The chain has TRBV7-6 and TRBJ2-1; checking the TCRdb D call of TRBD1 is not possible without DNA. CDR3 length equals 15 residues. In germline, CDR1 is SGHVS, CDR2 FNYEAQ. CDR3 loop: CASSWGEGAGAKQFF. The whole variable domain, filled in from reference TRBV7-6 and TRBJ2-1, reads GAGVSQSPRYKVTKRGQDVALRCDPISGHVSLYWYRQALGQGPEFLTYFNYEAQQDKSGLPNDRFSAERPEGSISTLTIQRTEQRDSAMYRCASSWGEGAGAKQFFGPGTRLTVL.

The chain combines TRBV11-2 with TRBJ1-1. The CDR3 loop spans 12 amino acids. Germline CDR1 reads SGHAT; CDR2 reads FQNNGV. This chain's CDR3 is CASSFLGPEAFF.

The chain's CDR3 is CASSQVAGLYEQYF. The V gene is TRBV4-1, the J gene TRBJ2-7. This CDR3 contains 14 residues. Germline CDR1 and CDR2: MGHRA and YSYEKL.

This clonotype is classed as medium-sized by frequency. The rearrangement links TRBV14 to TRBJ2-7; the TRBD2 assignment by TCRdb is unverifiable without DNA. The CDR3 sequence is 16 residues long. The germline gives CDR1 SGHDN, CDR2 FVKESK. CDR3 amino acids: CASSQDYEGPNYEQYF.

The chain has TRBV19 and TRBJ1-1; TCRdb reports TRBD1, a call that lacks DNA to check it against. Germline values: CDR1 LNHDA, CDR2 SQIVND (reference sequence). The CDR3 is made up of 15 amino acids. The CDR3 sequence: CASSIGTGLNTEAFF.

Frequency places this clonotype as medium-sized (0.01 to 0.1%). The CDR3 reads CSQGGGLSYEQYF. The chain is built from TRBV20-1 and TRBJ2-7; there is no DNA to check the TCRdb D call of TRBD1. Germline V lookup: CDR1 DFQATT, CDR2 SNEGSKA (reference sequence). The CDR3 loop spans 13 amino acids.

The V and J genes are TRBV18 and TRBJ2-7. Germline values: CDR1 KGHSH, CDR2 LQKENI. The CDR3 length is 13 residues. CDR3 sequence reads: CASSPATNYEQYF.

This rearrangement joins TRBV5-1 to TRBJ2-3. The CDR3 sequence is 15 residues long. Germline CDR1 and CDR2: SGHRS and YFSETQ. The CDR3 is CASILVAASTDTQYF. The full variable domain, rest sourced from reference TRBV5-1 and TRBJ2-3, is KAGVTQTPRYLIKTRGQQVTLSCSPISGHRSVSWYQQTPGQGLQFLFEYFSETQRNKGNFPGRFSGRQFSNSRSEMNVSTLELGDSALYLCASILVAASTDTQYFGPGTRLTVL.

The genes are TRBV11-2 and TRBJ2-3; checking the TCRdb D call of TRBD2 is not possible without DNA. The CDR3 contains 18 residues. Germline CDR1 reads SGHAT; CDR2 reads FQNNGV. This CDR3 is CASSSPLAGGRRTDTQYF.

CDR3 protein: CSVELTGGEAFF. The chain employs TRBV29-1 and TRBJ1-1; the D gene TCRdb calls, TRBD1, cannot be checked with no DNA. This CDR3 has 12 residues. The V gene's germline CDR1 is SQVTM and CDR2 ANQGSEA.

Measured by frequency, this clonotype is medium-sized. The chain is built from TRBV2 and TRBJ2-1; TCRdb reports TRBD2, a call that lacks DNA to check it against. CDR3 length: 15 amino acids. Germline V gene lookup returns CDR1 SNHLY and CDR2 FYNNEI. This chain's CDR3 is CASSKGLAPYNEQFF. Full variable domain (remainder filled in from reference TRBV2 and TRBJ2-1): EPEVTQTPSHQVTQMGQEVILRCVPISNHLYFYWYRQILGQKVEFLVSFYNNEISEKSEIFDDQFSVERPDGSNFTLKIRSTKLEDSAMYFCASSKGLAPYNEQFFGPGTRLTVL.

The chain is built from TRBV5-1 and TRBJ2-1; the D call of TRBD1 rests on TCRdb alone, since no DNA is present to check it. Germline V gene sequence: CDR1 SGHRS, CDR2 YFSETQ. The CDR3 sequence is 12 residues long. The CDR3 region is CASSPPGDEQFF.

This chain joins TRBV4-2 and TRBJ1-2. Per germline, CDR1 LGHNA and CDR2 YNFKEQ. This CDR3 contains 13 residues. CDR3 protein: CASSDGTAYGYTF.

V is TRBV11-1 and J is TRBJ2-1; TCRdb returns TRBD2, unconfirmable since there is no DNA. Germline values: CDR1 SGHAT, CDR2 FQDESV (reference sequence). The length of the CDR3 is 13 residues. This chain's CDR3 is CASSGSNYNEQFF.

The chain joins TRBV20-1 to TRBJ1-2; TCRdb's assignment of TRBD1 cannot be checked, as there is no DNA. The CDR3 covers 11 residues. CDR1 is DFQATT and CDR2 is SNEGSKA in the germline V gene (reference sequence). The CDR3 loop reads CSATRNYGYTF.

The chain is built from TRBV27 and TRBJ1-2. In germline, CDR1 is MNHEY, CDR2 SMNVEV (reference sequence). The CDR3 runs 13 residues. CDR3 sequence reads: CASSITQNYGYTF.

The chain employs TRBV4-2 and TRBJ1-1; the TCRdb call, TRBD1, lacks DNA for checking. Germline assignment: CDR1 LGHNA and CDR2 YNFKEQ. CDR3 length equals 15 residues. CDR3 residues: CASSQAGEGATEAFF.

This clonotype shows up as medium-sized (0.01 to 0.1%) by frequency. The chain couples TRBV10-3 to TRBJ2-4; TCRdb returns TRBD2, unconfirmable since there is no DNA. Germline V CDR1 and CDR2: ENHRY, SYGVKD. CDR3 length: 14 residues. The CDR3 spells CAISEAEGFHIQYF.

This chain joins TRBV5-1 and TRBJ2-1; TCRdb returns TRBD2, unconfirmable since there is no DNA. In germline, CDR1 is SGHRS, CDR2 YFSETQ. CDR3 length: 17 residues. The CDR3 sequence: CASTPWTSEGSYNEQFF. The entire variable domain, with the rest obtained from reference TRBV5-1 and TRBJ2-1, is as follows: KAGVTQTPRYLIKTRGQQVTLSCSPISGHRSVSWYQQTPGQGLQFLFEYFSETQRNKGNFPGRFSGRQFSNSRSEMNVSTLELGDSALYLCASTPWTSEGSYNEQFFGPGTRLTVL.

This clonotype ranks as medium-sized in terms of frequency. This sequence joins TRBV29-1 and TRBJ1-3. From germline, CDR1 is SQVTM and CDR2 ANQGSEA. This CDR3 has 17 residues. This chain's CDR3 is CSVEDQERASSGNTIYF.

The rearrangement joins TRBV5-5 to TRBJ2-1. The CDR3 spans 15 residues. Germline CDR1 is SGHKS and CDR2 is YYEKEE (reference sequence). The CDR3 reads CASSLSPFELSEQFF.

The chain links TRBV20-1 to TRBJ2-1; TCRdb selects TRBD2, and the lack of DNA leaves this call unchecked. The germline V gene encodes CDR1 DFQATT and CDR2 SNEGSKA (reference sequence). This CDR3 has 15 amino acids. CDR3 protein: CSACGLAGVRYEQFF.